These 17 T cell receptor beta chains share one sample of origin, sequenced in a study of regulatory T cells in long-lasting Graves disease (dated by TCRdb to the early 2020s). The time point label, read with the paper, signifies: newly diagnosed GD, antithyroid drugs for less than 3 months. RNA was extracted from PBMCs in TRIzol for both TCR sequencing and RNA sequencing. The library relied on multiplex PCR. This sample was sequenced with an Illumina HiSeq 4000. CDR3 regions were amplified by Arm-PCR with iRepertoire HTBI primers to construct TCR beta libraries. Using fastp trimming at Q25 and MiXCR clonotype assembly, TCRdb reanalyzed the public sequencing data and kept in-frame beta chains. Under each unique CDR3 protein, matching rows form one entry showing the most common genes and DNA. This sample is represented by over 500,000 distinct CDR3 sequences; 15% to 20% of them were singletons. Clones ranked in the top ten supply 18% of the sample.

These data were also filed under a second study, of T cells in Graves' hyperthyroidism and ophthalmopathy.

The material was peripheral blood mononuclear cells (PBMCs), obtained at new diagnosis, from a patient treated with antithyroid drugs. The source of these receptors is a woman in her twenties or thirties with Graves disease. Donor details come from another sample of the same person, matched by shared clones.

About this clonotype itself: A read error may be the cause here, since a much bigger clone is one base away. The chain carries TRBV5-1 and TRBJ1-1; D ambiguous. The ends were cut back, 4 bases at V and 0 bases at J, with 10 bases in the middle. CDR1 is SGHRS, CDR2 YFSETQ, per germline. The CDR3 has 14 residues. The DNA of the CDR3 is TGCGCCAGCAGCGAGGGCGGATTGAACACTGAAGCTTTCTTT. Its translation is CASSEGGLNTEAFF.

With respect to this clonotype: This sequence is one base from a far larger clone and is likely a read error. The chain uses TRBV12-3 or TRBV12-4 and TRBJ2-7; D gene uncertain. V was clipped by 6 bases and J by 3 bases, with 9 bases between them. The CDR3 spans 12 residues. The CDR3 protein is CASSLHGYEQYF. CDR3 bases: TGTGCCAGCAGCTTACATGGCTACGAGCAGTACTTC.

This clonotype was seen more than once but under ten times. J is TRBJ1-2 and V is TRBV4-3, with TRBD1 as a possible D gene (5 bases). Per germline, CDR1 LGHNA and CDR2 YSLEER. V dropped 2 bases and J dropped 3 bases, with 16 bases sitting between them. This CDR3 comprises 16 residues. CDR3: CASSQLPTENYYGYTF. The CDR3, as DNA: TGCGCCAGCAGCCAACTACCGACAGAGAACTACTATGGCTACACCTTC.

This chain uses TRBV7-3 with TRBJ2-2, with a possible D match to TRBD2 (6 bases). Germline loops: CDR1 SGHTA, CDR2 FQGTGA. Trimming stripped 11 bases from V and 5 bases from J, with 9 bases between. The CDR3 spans 11 residues. The CDR3 DNA sequence: TGTGCCGGCGGGGCGACCGGGGAGCTGTTTTTT. Translated, it gives CAGGATGELFF.

The genes are TRBV19 and TRBJ1-5; D is uncertain. Looked up from germline, CDR1 is LNHDA and CDR2 is SQIVND (reference sequence). The CDR3 covers 14 residues. Deletions cut 6 bases from V and 2 bases from J, with 11 bases between. CDR3 DNA sequence: TGTGCCAGTAGCAGTTCAAATGGCAATCAGCCCCAGCATTTT. Translation: CASSSSNGNQPQHF.

This clonotype was counted at least ten times. The gene calls are TRBV5-1 and TRBJ2-7; D may be TRBD2 (6 bases). V was clipped by 4 bases and J by 3 bases, with 11 bases between them. Germline lookup yields CDR1 SGHRS and CDR2 YFSETQ. The CDR3 covers 13 residues. The CDR3 is CASSVTAGYEQYF. CDR3 DNA: TGCGCCAGCAGCGTAACAGCGGGCTACGAGCAGTACTTC. Supplemented by reference TRBV5-1 and TRBJ2-7, the full variable domain reads KAGVTQTPRYLIKTRGQQVTLSCSPISGHRSVSWYQQTPGQGLQFLFEYFSETQRNKGNFPGRFSGRQFSNSRSEMNVSTLELGDSALYLCASSVTAGYEQYFGPGTRLTVT.

The chain couples TRBV7-6 to TRBJ2-3; 8 nucleotides line up with TRBD1. CDR1 is SGHVS, CDR2 FNYEAQ, per germline. There are 14 residues in the CDR3. V shed 5 bases, J shed 5 bases, and the junction held 6 bases outside the gene matches. CDR3 protein: CASSPDRGQDTQYF. For the CDR3, the DNA is TGTGCCAGCAGCCCAGACAGGGGCCAAGATACGCAGTATTTT.

This clonotype was counted ten times or more. V and J are TRBV7-2 and TRBJ1-5, with D unclear. The CDR3 has 14 amino acids. V lost 1 base to trimming and J lost 8 bases, with 12 bases between them. From germline, CDR1 is SGHTA and CDR2 FQGNSA. CDR3 coding DNA: TGTGCCAGCAGCTTAGGCGGGTGGGATAAGCCCCAGCATTTT. Its translation: CASSLGGWDKPQHF.

V gene TRBV7-2 combines with J gene TRBJ1-3; D might be TRBD1 (5 bases). The CDR3 runs to 16 residues. Trimming stripped 5 bases from V and 2 bases from J, with 16 bases between. Germline values: CDR1 SGHTA, CDR2 FQGNSA. In DNA form, the CDR3 reads TGTGCCAGCAGCAACACCTGGGGGTATCCTGGAAACACCATATATTTT. It codes for CASSNTWGYPGNTIYF.

The V call is TRBV29-1, the J call TRBJ2-4; TRBD1 matches at 7 bases. The CDR3 loop spans 14 amino acids. V was clipped by 4 bases and J by 5 bases; unmatched bases: 8. Germline V lookup: CDR1 SQVTM, CDR2 ANQGSEA. The CDR3 spells CSVGIPGTENIQYF. In DNA form, the CDR3 reads TGCAGCGTTGGGATTCCCGGGACAGAAAACATTCAGTACTTC.

This clonotype appeared many times. The chain joins TRBV9 to TRBJ1-3; D is unclear. The CDR3 has 15 residues. Germline values: CDR1 SGDLS, CDR2 YYNGEE. Trimming left V 0 bases short and J 4 bases short, with 11 bases between. Written as DNA, the CDR3 is TGTGCCAGCAGCGTAGAAAACAGTCGGGGAAACACCATATATTTT. As protein: CASSVENSRGNTIYF.

This clonotype has just a few counts. This chain links TRBV27 with TRBJ2-7, with D perhaps being TRBD1 or TRBD2 (7 bases each). The CDR3 has 14 amino acids. CDR1 is MNHEY, CDR2 SMNVEV, per germline (reference sequence). The V gene lost 8 bases and the J gene lost 2 bases, with 16 bases spanning the gap. The CDR3 is CASARGGGAYEQYF. The DNA for the CDR3 is TGTGCCAGCGCCAGGGGGGGGGGGGCCTACGAGCAGTACTTC.

Comments on this clonotype: A much more abundant neighbour one base away suggests this may be a read error. This rearrangement joins TRBV6-5 to TRBJ1-5; 7 bases are shared with TRBD1. CDR1 and CDR2 (germline): MNHEY, SVGAGI. Unmatched junction bases numbered 10, after V lost 4 bases and J lost 7 bases. There are 15 residues in the CDR3. The CDR3 bases are TGTGCCAGCAGTTCCTACAGGGGCAAGAGGCAGCCCCAGCATTTT. It yields the protein CASSSYRGKRQPQHF.

This clonotype was counted between two and nine times. The V gene is TRBV7-2, the J gene TRBJ2-2; weak D call: TRBD1 (6 bases). Germline loops: CDR1 SGHTA, CDR2 FQGNSA. There are 16 residues in the CDR3. V gave up 1 base and J gave up 4 bases, with 13 bases separating them. CDR3 sequence reads: CASSLVTGFSTGELFF. The CDR3 DNA reads as TGTGCCAGCAGCTTAGTTACAGGGTTTAGCACCGGGGAGCTGTTTTTT.

This clonotype was detected ten times or more. The chain employs TRBV5-4 and TRBJ2-7; 10 bases match TRBD2. The germline gives CDR1 SGHNT, CDR2 YYREEE (reference sequence). This CDR3 contains 13 residues. The J segment lost 7 bases and the V segment lost 0 bases, leaving 1 base of the junction unmatched. The CDR3 sequence: CASSLGLAGEQYF. The CDR3 bases are TGTGCCAGCAGCTTGGGACTAGCGGGTGAGCAGTACTTC.

This clonotype was counted a few times. This chain connects TRBV3-1 to TRBJ2-3; TRBD1 agrees at 7 bases. The length of the CDR3 is 18 residues. Trimming took 0 bases from V and 3 from J; bases not matched to a gene: 12. Germline values: CDR1 LGHDT, CDR2 YNNKEL (reference sequence). This chain's CDR3 is CASSQDPIMTGKTDTQYF. CDR3 DNA: TGTGCCAGCAGCCAAGATCCGATAATGACAGGGAAGACAGATACGCAGTATTTT.

This clonotype was seen ten or more times. This chain uses TRBV27 with TRBJ1-1; TRBD1 is a possible D gene (6 bases). V was clipped by 3 bases and J by 1 base, with 21 bases between them. Germline V gene lookup returns CDR1 MNHEY and CDR2 SMNVEV (reference sequence). The CDR3 loop spans 18 amino acids. Here the CDR3 reads CASSFRTESVGRNTEAFF. The CDR3 DNA reads as TGTGCCAGCAGTTTTAGGACAGAGTCCGTCGGCAGGAACACTGAAGCTTTCTTT.